Sequencing of this TCR beta chain was carried out in a study of monozygotic twins with inflammatory bowel disease. TCRdb reprocessed the 5' RACE reads; each CDR3 protein has one entry and no DNA is given. The listing contains about 300,000 distinct CDR3 sequences. This CDR3 is built from 17 residues. The germline V gene has CDR1 SGHTA and CDR2 FQGNSA. The chain employs TRBV7-2 and TRBJ2-2; TCRdb outputs TRBD1, but without DNA this stays unchecked. The source is a human donor with ulcerative colitis or Crohn's disease, or a healthy co-twin of an affected twin (not recorded which). Sequencing input: blood. The CDR3 region is CASSLAGGTGNTGELFF.